The 25 T cell receptor beta chains below come from one sample, sequenced in a study of OX40 agonist ivuxolimab in advanced cancers. Generated by immunoSEQ multiplex PCR, the TCRdb table keeps only in-frame clones and is missing some. The sample holds roughly 13,000 clones, roughly 76% seen once. The sample here was CD4+ or CD8+ T cells sorted from blood, taken in a trial of the OX40 agonist ivuxolimab. These receptors came from an adult with an advanced solid tumor such as melanoma, head and neck, liver or kidney cancer.

This chain's CDR3 is CASSLSSGEKTPLHF. CDR3 in DNA: TGTGCCAGCAGCTTATCGTCTGGAGAAAAGACACCCCTCCACTTT. This chain uses TRBV7-6 with TRBJ1-6, with no clear D. V was cut by 2 bases and J by 11 bases, with 16 bases left in between. The CDR3 extends over 15 amino acids. Germline assignment: CDR1 SGHVS and CDR2 FNYEAQ.

The chain links TRBV5-4 to TRBJ1-3; the D is unclear. The CDR3 contains 11 residues. CDR1 is SGHNT, CDR2 YYREEE, per germline (reference sequence). With 6 bases removed from V and 3 bases from J, the gap between germline ends came to 4 bases. The CDR3 nucleotides read TGTGCCAGCACGGGTGGAAACACCATATATTTT. The encoded protein is CASTGGNTIYF.

The gene calls are TRBV5-5 and TRBJ2-5, with 14 bases matching TRBD2. The CDR3 runs to 18 residues. V lost 4 bases to trimming and J lost 5 bases; unmatched junction nucleotides: 13. Germline assignment: CDR1 SGHKS and CDR2 YYEKEE (reference sequence). CDR3 region: CASSRGTSGGPWIETQYF. CDR3 coding DNA: TGTGCCAGCAGCCGTGGGACTAGCGGGGGCCCGTGGATTGAGACCCAGTACTTC.

V gene TRBV7-9 combines with J gene TRBJ2-7; the D gene is possibly TRBD1 (5 bases). Trimming took off 5 bases at V and 12 bases at J, with 20 bases between the two ends. The CDR3 is 13 residues long. Germline lookup yields CDR1 SEHNR and CDR2 FQNEAQ (reference sequence). For the CDR3, the DNA is TGTGCCAGCAGCAAGGGGCGAGACGGAAACGTGTACTTC. Amino acids: CASSKGRDGNVYF.

The chain joins TRBV9 to TRBJ2-1; TRBD2 aligns across 8 bases. The CDR3 extends over 18 amino acids. Germline trimming cut 3 bases from V and 0 bases from J; bases unmatched to any gene: 11. Germline V gene sequence: CDR1 SGDLS, CDR2 YYNGEE. The CDR3 DNA is TGTGCCAGCAGCGGAGGAGTGGCGGGGGGCCTCTCCTACAATGAGCAGTTCTTC. Translated: CASSGGVAGGLSYNEQFF. Together with reference TRBV9 and TRBJ2-1, the CDR3 gives the full variable domain: DSGVTQTPKHLITATGQRVTLRCSPRSGDLSVYWYQQSLDQGLQFLIQYYNGEERAKGNILERFSAQQFPDLHSELNLSSLELGDSALYFCASSGGVAGGLSYNEQFFGPGTRLTVL.

The V and J genes are TRBV7-6 and TRBJ1-2; 9 bases map to TRBD1. V lost 6 bases, J lost 8 bases, and 7 bases stayed unmatched. The CDR3 totals 13 residues. Germline values: CDR1 SGHVS, CDR2 FNYEAQ. The CDR3 DNA is TGTGCCAGCAGACTTGGGACAGGGCAGGGCTACACCTTC. The encoded protein is CASRLGTGQGYTF.

This clone was counted a few times. The chain uses TRBV19 and TRBJ1-1; D gene unclear. This CDR3 has 14 amino acids. Germline V lookup: CDR1 LNHDA, CDR2 SQIVND (reference sequence). Trimming shortened V by 3 bases and J by 5 bases, and 13 bases separated the two germline ends. The CDR3 spells CASSITISNTEAFF. In DNA form, the CDR3 reads TGTGCCAGTAGTATTACGATATCTAATACTGAAGCTTTCTTT.

A single count supports this clone. J is TRBJ1-5 and V is TRBV5-6; D gene ambiguous. Per germline, CDR1 SGHDT and CDR2 YYEEEE. The CDR3 sequence is 14 residues long. Between the trimmed V and J ends, which lost 6 bases and 0 bases, there was a span of 10 bases. The DNA for the CDR3 is TGTGCCAGCACCTCGGGAGATAGCAATCAGCCCCAGCATTTT. It encodes CASTSGDSNQPQHF.

As DNA, the CDR3 is TGTGCCAGCAGCCCACGACAGAGGGAGATTACAGATACGCAGTATTTT. It specifies CASSPRQREITDTQYF. This sequence joins TRBV7-2 and TRBJ2-3, with D possibly called TRBD1 or TRBD2 (5 bases each). Germline V gene lookup returns CDR1 SGHTA and CDR2 FQGNSA. The CDR3 covers 16 residues. Trimming took off 5 bases at V and 3 bases at J, with 18 bases between the two ends. The whole variable domain, remainder taken from reference TRBV7-2 and TRBJ2-3, is GAGVSQSPSNKVTEKGKDVELRCDPISGHTALYWYRQSLGQGLEFLIYFQGNSAPDKSGLPSDRFSAERTGGSVSTLTIQRTQQEDSAVYLCASSPRQREITDTQYFGPGTRLTVL.

The chain is built from TRBV4-2 and TRBJ2-1, with TRBD2 identical over 8 bases. V shed 1 base and J 9 bases; nucleotides not matched to a gene: 8. Germline V gene sequence: CDR1 LGHNA, CDR2 YNFKEQ. The CDR3 is 15 amino acids. The CDR3 region is CASSQVRTGGSEQFF. DNA of the CDR3: TGTGCCAGCAGCCAAGTTCGAACGGGGGGGAGTGAGCAGTTCTTC.

This chain links TRBV27 with TRBJ2-7; D remains unclear. The V and J ends lost 5 bases and 0 bases respectively, with 11 bases between them. The CDR3 runs to 14 residues. Germline CDR1 is MNHEY and CDR2 is SMNVEV (reference sequence). The CDR3 loop is CASSPTTSSYEQYF. Here the CDR3 DNA reads TGTGCCAGCAGTCCGACCACAAGCTCCTACGAGCAGTACTTC.

The J gene is TRBJ2-3, the V gene TRBV27; 7 bases map to TRBD1. The CDR3 has 15 amino acids. CDR1 and CDR2 from the germline V gene are MNHEY and SMNVEV (reference sequence). With 3 bases clipped from V and 2 bases from J, the junction kept 5 bases outside the gene matches. The CDR3 nucleotides are TGTGCCAGCAGTTTCCCCCAGGGGGTCACAGATACGCAGTATTTT. It codes for CASSFPQGVTDTQYF.

This clone was observed a few times. The genes are TRBV19 and TRBJ1-1, with 8 bases matching TRBD1. Germline V CDR1 and CDR2: LNHDA, SQIVND (reference sequence). The CDR3 is made up of 14 amino acids. J gave up 1 base and V 7 bases, and 5 bases lay outside the gene matches. The CDR3 loop is CASTIQGANTEAFF. DNA of the CDR3: TGTGCCAGTACCATCCAGGGGGCGAACACTGAAGCTTTCTTT.

This chain links TRBV27 with TRBJ1-1; a weak D match, TRBD1 (5 bases). CDR3 length: 15 residues. The germline CDR1 and CDR2 sequences are MNHEY and SMNVEV (reference sequence). With 7 bases removed from V and 6 bases from J, the gap between germline ends came to 21 bases. This CDR3 reads CASNRRQNLLAEAFF. The CDR3, as DNA: TGTGCCAGCAACCGGAGACAGAACCTGCTGGCTGAAGCTTTCTTT.

The chain is built from TRBV19 and TRBJ2-1; possibly TRBD1 for D (5 bases). Per germline, CDR1 LNHDA and CDR2 SQIVND (reference sequence). Deletions cut 4 bases from V and 7 bases from J, with 14 bases between. This CDR3 is built from 14 residues. CDR3 in DNA: TGTGCCAGTAGTACCTCAGGGTTCGGGAATGAGCAGTTCTTC. Translation: CASSTSGFGNEQFF.

V gene TRBV13 combines with J gene TRBJ1-2; D remains ambiguous. The CDR3 sequence is 13 residues long. Germline V gene data show CDR1 as PRHDT and CDR2 as FYEKMQ (reference sequence). V shed 3 bases and J shed 7 bases, with 12 bases lying between them. The CDR3 loop reads CASSFSSGSGYTF. The CDR3 DNA sequence: TGTGCCAGCAGCTTCTCCAGTGGAAGTGGCTACACCTTC.

The rearrangement joins TRBV13 to TRBJ1-2; D is unclear. CDR1 is PRHDT and CDR2 is FYEKMQ in the germline V gene (reference sequence). Trimming shortened V by 4 bases and J by 3 bases, and 12 bases separated the two germline ends. This CDR3 is 14 amino acids long. The CDR3 DNA reads TGTGCCAGCAGCTCCCGTCTGGAGGACTATGGCTACACCTTC. Protein product: CASSSRLEDYGYTF.

The genes are TRBV19 and TRBJ1-1, with D maybe TRBD1 (5 bases). CDR1 and CDR2 from the germline V gene are LNHDA and SQIVND (reference sequence). The CDR3 is made up of 14 amino acids. Trimming pared 7 bases from V and 3 bases from J, leaving 15 bases between. In nucleotides, the CDR3 is TGTGCCAGTAACGAATACGAGGGGTACACTGAAGCTTTCTTT. It translates to CASNEYEGYTEAFF.

This chain joins TRBV29-1 and TRBJ2-3; D may be TRBD2 (6 bases). Looked up from germline, CDR1 is SQVTM and CDR2 is ANQGSEA. The CDR3 runs 17 residues. V shed 0 bases and J shed 0 bases, with 16 bases lying between them. CDR3 nucleotide sequence: TGCAGCGTTGAAGATCGGAGGGGCGTTTCTAGCACAGATACGCAGTATTTT. Translated: CSVEDRRGVSSTDTQYF.

The genes are TRBV6-5 and TRBJ2-7, with 9 bases identical to TRBD1. V gave up 4 bases and J gave up 5 bases; unmatched junction bases: 6. The germline gives CDR1 MNHEY, CDR2 SVGAGI. This CDR3 spans 14 amino acids. The CDR3 DNA follows: TGTGCCAGCAGTTTCGGGACAGGGAACAACGAGCAGTACTTC. This encodes CASSFGTGNNEQYF.

V gene TRBV27 combines with J gene TRBJ2-5, with 9 bases matching TRBD2. V shed 6 bases, J shed 1 base, and the junction held 9 bases outside the gene matches. The CDR3 consists of 16 residues. CDR1 and CDR2 from the germline V gene are MNHEY and SMNVEV (reference sequence). This CDR3 is CASRGLAGGLQETQYF. In nucleotides, the CDR3 is TGTGCCAGCAGAGGCTTGGCGGGGGGGCTCCAAGAGACCCAGTACTTC.

The chain uses TRBV9 and TRBJ1-1; a weak D match, TRBD1 (6 bases). The CDR3 is made up of 16 amino acids. From germline, CDR1 is SGDLS and CDR2 YYNGEE. The V end lost 3 bases, the J end lost 3 bases, and 18 bases lay between the germline ends. CDR3 sequence (DNA): TGTGCCAGCAGCGCCGAGACCAGGGGCTGGGACACTGAAGCTTTCTTT. Protein: CASSAETRGWDTEAFF.

CDR3 amino acids: CASSYGTSYEQYF. In DNA form, the CDR3 reads TGTGCCAGCAGCTACGGGACCTCCTACGAGCAGTACTTC. The chain joins TRBV5-6 to TRBJ2-7; D may match TRBD1 or TRBD2 (5 bases each). This CDR3 region has 13 residues. Trimming removed 3 bases at V and 0 bases at J, with 7 bases between. In germline, CDR1 is SGHDT, CDR2 YYEEEE.

Notes on this clone: Mismatch with germline at one junction end may stem from a read error. V gene TRBV4-1 combines with J gene TRBJ2-3; TRBD2 matches at 8 bases. CDR1 is MGHRA and CDR2 is YSYEKL in the germline V gene. The CDR3 covers 12 residues. The CDR3 DNA reads TGCGCCAGCAGCCAATCCGGGACTAGTCGTCATTTT. It translates to CASSQSGTSRHF.

The rearrangement joins TRBV7-2 to TRBJ2-1, with D perhaps TRBD2 (7 bases). Germline values: CDR1 SGHTA, CDR2 FQGNSA. Between the trimmed V and J ends, which lost 2 bases and 9 bases, there was a span of 11 bases. The length of the CDR3 is 13 residues. CDR3 sequence (DNA): TGTGCCAGCAGCTTAAAGGGAGGGGGTGAGCAGTTCTTC. Its translation is CASSLKGGGEQFF.